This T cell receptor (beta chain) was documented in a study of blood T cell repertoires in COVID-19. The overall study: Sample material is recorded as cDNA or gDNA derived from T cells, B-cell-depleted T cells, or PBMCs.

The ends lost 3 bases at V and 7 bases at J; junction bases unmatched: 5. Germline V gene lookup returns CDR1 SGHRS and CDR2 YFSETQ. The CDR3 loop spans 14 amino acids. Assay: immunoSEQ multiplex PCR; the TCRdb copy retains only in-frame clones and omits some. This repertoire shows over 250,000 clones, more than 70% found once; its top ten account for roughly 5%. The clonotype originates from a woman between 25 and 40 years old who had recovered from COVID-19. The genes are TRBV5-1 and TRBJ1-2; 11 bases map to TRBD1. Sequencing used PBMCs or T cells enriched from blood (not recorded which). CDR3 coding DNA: TGCGCCAGCAGCTCCGGACAGGGGGCAGCTGGCTACACCTTC. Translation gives CASSSGQGAAGYTF.